The 24 T cell receptor beta chains below come from one sample, sequenced in a study of cytotoxic CD8 clonotypes in ibrutinib-treated CLL. The repertoire was sequenced with immunoSEQ multiplex PCR; TCRdb's copy has only in-frame clones and lacks some. The repertoire holds 30,000 to 40,000 clones, with almost 70% as singletons. Sequenced material: PBMCs, taken before ibrutinib treatment. These TCRs come from a human donor with chronic lymphocytic leukemia.

The chain combines TRBV18 with TRBJ1-4; D is undetermined. Germline V gene lookup returns CDR1 KGHSH and CDR2 LQKENI. This CDR3 contains 13 residues. V was shortened by 2 bases and J by 4 bases, with 5 bases between the two germline ends. The CDR3 coding sequence is TGTGCCAGCTCACCAGGTGGTAATGAAAAACTGTTTTTT. Protein: CASSPGGNEKLFF.

The chain uses TRBV19 and TRBJ2-2; TRBD1 matches at 9 bases. Germline-derived CDR1 and CDR2 are LNHDA and SQIVND (reference sequence). J was trimmed by 4 bases and V by 7 bases; bases with no gene match: 10. This CDR3 region has 16 residues. The CDR3 protein is CASTQTGGTRTGELFF. The CDR3 bases are TGTGCCAGTACCCAAACAGGGGGCACCCGCACCGGGGAGCTGTTTTTT.

This chain uses TRBV7-2 with TRBJ2-5; 7 bases match TRBD1. Trimming cost V 1 base and J 6 bases; bases outside gene matches: 5. The CDR3 runs to 14 residues. The germline V gene encodes CDR1 SGHTA and CDR2 FQGNSA. The CDR3 loop is CASSLGQGSKTQYF. The CDR3 DNA reads as TGTGCCAGCAGCTTAGGACAGGGCTCGAAGACCCAGTACTTC.

This clone was counted between two and nine times. The chain links TRBV28 to TRBJ1-1; no firm D call. Germline CDR1 and CDR2: MDHEN and SYDVKM. This CDR3 spans 11 amino acids. V lost 5 bases and J 7 bases, leaving 8 bases between the germline ends. DNA for the CDR3: TGTGCCAGCAGTCCCAGGATTGAAGCTTTCTTT. Amino acids: CASSPRIEAFF.

The chain links TRBV5-6 to TRBJ2-2, with TRBD1 matching 8 bases. Germline lookup yields CDR1 SGHDT and CDR2 YYEEEE. With 1 base clipped from V and 4 bases from J, the junction kept 3 bases outside the gene matches. This CDR3 contains 15 residues. The CDR3 DNA is TGTGCCAGCAGCTTGACAGGGGGTGCCACCGGGGAGCTGTTTTTT. Translation: CASSLTGGATGELFF.

V is TRBV7-9 and J is TRBJ2-7, with 14 bases aligning to TRBD2. Unmatched junction bases numbered 4, after V lost 5 bases and J lost 7 bases. The CDR3 totals 14 residues. The germline CDR1 and CDR2 sequences are SEHNR and FQNEAQ (reference sequence). The CDR3 loop reads CASSPGTSGGEQYF. Written as DNA, the CDR3 is TGTGCCAGCAGCCCAGGGACTAGCGGGGGAGAGCAGTACTTC. Filled out from reference TRBV7-9 and TRBJ2-7, the complete variable domain reads DTGVSQNPRHKITKRGQNVTFRCDPISEHNRLYWYRQTLGQGPEFLTYFQNEAQLEKSRLLSDRFSAERPKGSFSTLEIQRTEQGDSAMYLCASSPGTSGGEQYFGPGTRLTVT.

The chain recombines TRBV2 with TRBJ2-7, with 8 bases that match TRBD1. Losses at the gene ends were 7 bases for V and 2 bases for J; bases not matched to a gene: 13. The CDR3 covers 16 residues. In germline, CDR1 is SNHLY, CDR2 FYNNEI. The DNA for the CDR3 is TGTGCCAGCAAGCCATTGGCAAGGGACAGGCCCTACGAGCAGTACTTC. Its protein product is CASKPLARDRPYEQYF.

The chain couples TRBV7-2 to TRBJ2-2; 7 bases map to TRBD1. The CDR3 has 14 amino acids. The germline CDR1 and CDR2 sequences are SGHTA and FQGNSA. Trimming took 9 bases from V and 5 from J; bases not matched to a gene: 9. This CDR3 reads CARGNRGVTGELFF. As DNA, the CDR3 is TGTGCCAGAGGAAACAGGGGCGTAACCGGGGAGCTGTTTTTT.

This chain links TRBV4-1 with TRBJ1-2; TRBD1 is a possible D gene (5 bases). With 1 base removed from V and 0 bases from J, the gap between germline ends came to 12 bases. The CDR3 is 16 amino acids. Germline CDR1 reads MGHRA; CDR2 reads YSYEKL. The CDR3 DNA reads as TGCGCCAGCAGCCAAGTGGACACCGCTCCTAACTATGGCTACACCTTC. Translated: CASSQVDTAPNYGYTF.

The V gene is TRBV7-6, the J gene TRBJ2-1; the D gene is possibly TRBD2 (6 bases). This CDR3 has 15 residues. V was pared by 5 bases and J by 4 bases, with 15 bases between. Germline CDR1 SGHVS, CDR2 FNYEAQ. CDR3 sequence reads: CASSPAAGHYNEQFF. The CDR3 nucleotides read TGTGCCAGCAGCCCGGCAGCGGGCCATTACAATGAGCAGTTCTTC.

The chain recombines TRBV4-2 with TRBJ2-5; D tentatively reads TRBD1 or TRBD2 (6 bases each). The V gene lost 1 base and the J gene lost 2 bases, with 20 bases spanning the gap. CDR1 and CDR2 (germline): LGHNA, YNFKEQ. This CDR3 has 18 residues. CDR3 nucleotide sequence: TGTGCCAGCAGCCAAGCAGGGGCAGGTAGTGGGGGGCAAGAGACCCAGTACTTC. It translates to CASSQAGAGSGGQETQYF.

The chain is built from TRBV7-2 and TRBJ2-2; D ambiguous. With 1 base removed from V and 4 bases from J, the gap between germline ends came to 7 bases. In germline, CDR1 is SGHTA, CDR2 FQGNSA. CDR3 length: 14 residues. This CDR3 is CASSLGASTGELFF. The CDR3 coding sequence is TGTGCCAGCAGCTTAGGGGCAAGCACCGGGGAGCTGTTTTTT.

The chain recombines TRBV6-5 with TRBJ2-1; 8 bases fit TRBD2. J gave up 5 bases and V 6 bases, and 6 bases lay outside the gene matches. CDR3 length: 14 residues. Germline V lookup: CDR1 MNHEY, CDR2 SVGAGI. In nucleotides, the CDR3 is TGTGCCAGCAGAAGCGGGAGCACCCACAATGAGCAGTTCTTC. Its protein is CASRSGSTHNEQFF.

The chain employs TRBV29-1 and TRBJ1-5; 7 bases match TRBD1. CDR1 is SQVTM, CDR2 ANQGSEA, per germline. The CDR3 has 13 amino acids. Trimming took 6 bases from V and 1 from J; bases not matched to a gene: 3. The CDR3 coding sequence is TGCAGCGTCGCGACAGGGAGCAATCAGCCCCAGCATTTT. It yields the protein CSVATGSNQPQHF.

Regarding this clone: Other DNA sequences in the sample encode the same CDR3. This chain joins TRBV30 and TRBJ1-2; D might be TRBD1 (5 bases). V gave up 0 bases and J gave up 3 bases, with 11 bases separating them. The CDR3 totals 14 residues. Germline CDR1 and CDR2: GTSNPN and SVGIG (reference sequence). The CDR3 region has the DNA TGTGCCTGGAGTGTTGGGGGGTCGGACTATGGCTACACCTTC. Protein: CAWSVGGSDYGYTF.

The V and J genes are TRBV5-1 and TRBJ1-4; 9 bases line up with TRBD1. The CDR3 is 14 residues long. Per germline, CDR1 SGHRS and CDR2 YFSETQ. J gave up 8 bases and V 4 bases, and 6 bases lay outside the gene matches. The CDR3 protein is CASSLQGAGEKLFF. The CDR3 region has the DNA TGCGCCAGCAGCCTACAGGGGGCCGGGGAAAAACTGTTTTTT.

This chain joins TRBV9 and TRBJ2-7, with 11 nucleotides matching TRBD2. This CDR3 contains 15 residues. Germline CDR1 SGDLS, CDR2 YYNGEE. Trimming at V came to 4 bases and at J to 3 bases, leaving 6 bases not matched to a gene. The CDR3, as DNA: TGTGCCAGCAGCTTTAGCGGGGGGGCCGTCTACGAGCAGTACTTC. Its protein product is CASSFSGGAVYEQYF.

In its sample, this clone was seen a few times. V and J are TRBV6-5 and TRBJ1-2; weak D call: TRBD1 (6 bases). The CDR3 loop spans 14 amino acids. Per the germline V gene, CDR1 is MNHEY and CDR2 is SVGAGI. Trimming left V 0 bases short and J 7 bases short, with 12 bases between. The DNA of the CDR3 is TGTGCCAGCAGTTACTCGGGCAGGGGACGTGGCTACACCTTC. Translation: CASSYSGRGRGYTF.

The rearrangement links TRBV5-1 to TRBJ2-7, with D perhaps matching TRBD1 (6 bases). Trimming cost V 0 bases and J 2 bases, with 9 bases left between them. The V gene's germline CDR1 is SGHRS and CDR2 YFSETQ. The CDR3 contains 14 residues. CDR3 bases: TGCGCCAGCAGCTTGGTTACAGGGACCTACGAGCAGTACTTC. This encodes CASSLVTGTYEQYF.

The chain carries TRBV7-9 and TRBJ1-1; TRBD1 agrees at 9 bases. Germline V gene lookup returns CDR1 SEHNR and CDR2 FQNEAQ (reference sequence). The CDR3 extends over 17 amino acids. The junction had 18 bases not matched to a gene; V was cut back by 3 bases and J by 10 bases. The CDR3 protein is CASSLGVTGGPPLLAFF. The DNA for the CDR3 is TGTGCCAGCAGCTTGGGAGTTACAGGGGGCCCACCCCTATTAGCTTTCTTT.

In its sample, this clone was seen a few times. The V and J genes are TRBV30 and TRBJ1-5; D is unresolved. The germline V and J ends were trimmed by 1 base and 9 bases, with 10 bases remaining between them. The CDR3 is 12 residues long. The V gene's germline CDR1 is GTSNPN and CDR2 SVGIG (reference sequence). CDR3 amino acids: CAWSGGARPQHF. The CDR3 DNA follows: TGTGCCTGGAGTGGGGGAGCTAGGCCCCAGCATTTT. Together with reference TRBV30 and TRBJ1-5, the CDR3 gives the full variable domain: SQTIHQWPATLVQPVGSPLSLECTVEGTSNPNLYWYRQAAGRGLQLLFYSVGIGQISSEVPQNLSASRPQDRQFILSSKKLLLSDSGFYLCAWSGGARPQHFGDGTRLSIL.

The rearrangement links TRBV7-6 to TRBJ2-6, with D tentatively TRBD1 or TRBD2 (5 bases each). Trimming removed 0 bases from V and 1 base from J, with 13 bases in between. Per the germline V gene, CDR1 is SGHVS and CDR2 is FNYEAQ. The CDR3 sequence is 18 residues long. CDR3 DNA: TGTGCCAGCAGCTTAGCGTGGGACGGGCGATCTGGGGCCAACGTCCTGACTTTC. Protein sequence: CASSLAWDGRSGANVLTF.

The V and J genes are TRBV11-2 and TRBJ2-1; 7 positions agree with TRBD2. The germline gives CDR1 SGHAT, CDR2 FQNNGV. The trim removed 5 bases at V and 0 bases at J, leaving 7 bases unmatched. The CDR3 consists of 16 residues. CDR3 protein: CASSPGTSDSYNEQFF. CDR3 in DNA: TGTGCCAGCAGCCCTGGAACTAGCGACTCCTACAATGAGCAGTTCTTC.

This clone was recorded many times. The V gene is TRBV6-1, the J gene TRBJ2-7; 8 bases line up with TRBD2. The germline V gene has CDR1 MNHNS and CDR2 SASEGT. V lost 4 bases and J lost 7; bases outside the gene matches: 9. This CDR3 is 14 amino acids long. DNA for the CDR3: TGTGCCAGCAGTGGACTTAGCGGGACGGGTGAGCAGTACTTC. Its translation is CASSGLSGTGEQYF.